The clone carrying this T cell receptor (beta chain) was counted only a few times. Its antigen is not known. This specimen belongs to a study of T cell repertoires in cytomegalovirus infection. Overall study: Through public TCR beta signatures, both CMV infection and matching HLA type were indicated.

TCRdb fed the reads into MiXCR, producing one record per CDR3 protein. The table records more than 650,000 distinct CDR3 sequences, 35% to 40% of them present only once. Regarding the study as a whole: CMV-specific TCR beta clonotypes restricted by HLA-C were the ones dominating the ex vivo response. Cumulative public TCR beta family frequency identified CMV carriers with the relevant HLA.

The CDR3 has 13 residues. From germline, CDR1 is MDHEN and CDR2 SYDVKM. V lost 7 bases and J 5 bases, leaving 14 bases between the germline ends. This sequence joins TRBV28 and TRBJ1-1; weak D call: TRBD1 (5 bases). The sequence derives from a human donor in good health (CMV status not recorded). Some clones in this sample may be carry-over from other donors' samples. The specimen was PBMCs. This CDR3 is CASTWPGETEAFF. CDR3 coding DNA: TGTGCCAGCACCTGGCCGGGGGAGACTGAAGCTTTCTTT.